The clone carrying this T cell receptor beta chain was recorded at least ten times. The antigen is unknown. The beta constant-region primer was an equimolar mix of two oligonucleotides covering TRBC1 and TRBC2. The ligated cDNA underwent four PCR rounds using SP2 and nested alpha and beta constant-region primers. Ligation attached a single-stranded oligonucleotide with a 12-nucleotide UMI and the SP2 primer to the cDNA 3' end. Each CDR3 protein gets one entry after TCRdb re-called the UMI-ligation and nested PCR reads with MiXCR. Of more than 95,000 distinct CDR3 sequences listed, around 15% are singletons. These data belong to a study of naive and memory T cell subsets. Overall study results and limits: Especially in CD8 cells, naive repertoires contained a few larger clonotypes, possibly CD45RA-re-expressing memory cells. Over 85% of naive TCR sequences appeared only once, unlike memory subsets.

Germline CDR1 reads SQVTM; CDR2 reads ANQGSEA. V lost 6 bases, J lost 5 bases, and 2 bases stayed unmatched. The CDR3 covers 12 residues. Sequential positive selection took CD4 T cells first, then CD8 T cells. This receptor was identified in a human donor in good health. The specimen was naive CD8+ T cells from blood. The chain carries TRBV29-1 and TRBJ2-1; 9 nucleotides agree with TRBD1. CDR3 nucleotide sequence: TGCAGCGTCTGGACAGGGGACAATGAGCAGTTCTTC. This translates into CSVWTGDNEQFF.